A single sample gave rise to the 22 T cell receptor beta chains below, sequenced in a study of T-cell reconstitution after alpha-beta-depleted transplantation in children. Unique molecular identifiers featured in how the TCRbeta library was prepared. Using its own MiXCR run on the PCR reads, TCRdb lists one record per CDR3 protein. Of roughly 590,000 distinct CDR3 sequences listed, around 16% were seen once; the top ten hold under 1.2%. The sample in question was PBMCs from the stem cell graft donor, obtained from the stem cell graft. These receptors were collected from a human donor who donated a stem cell graft to a child with acute myeloid leukemia.

In this sample, this clonotype turned up a few times. V usage is TRBV28 and J usage is TRBJ2-7, with D perhaps matching TRBD2 (6 bases). Between the trimmed V and J ends, which lost 3 bases and 2 bases, there was a span of 11 bases. The CDR3 runs 14 residues. CDR1 and CDR2 (germline): MDHEN, SYDVKM. CDR3 coding DNA: TGTGCCAGCAGTTTCGCGGGGTTCCCCTACGAGCAGTACTTC. It specifies CASSFAGFPYEQYF.

In this sample, this clonotype turned up many times. This sequence joins TRBV29-1 and TRBJ2-3, with D possibly TRBD1 on 6 matching bases. The V gene lost 5 bases and the J gene lost 7 bases, with 10 bases spanning the gap. This CDR3 region has 11 residues. Germline V gene data show CDR1 as SQVTM and CDR2 as ANQGSEA. CDR3 DNA sequence: TGCAGCGTTACACAGGGAAATACGCAGTATTTT. Its protein product is CSVTQGNTQYF.

The table lists this clonotype with a few counts. This CDR3 is CAPVGDTEAFF. DNA for the CDR3: TGTGCCCCCGTTGGCGACACTGAAGCTTTCTTT. The chain recombines TRBV10-3 with TRBJ1-1; D unclear. The CDR3 totals 11 residues. CDR1 and CDR2 (germline): ENHRY, SYGVKD. The ends were cut back, 11 bases at V and 3 bases at J, with 10 bases in the middle.

This clonotype was recorded a few times. The CDR3, as DNA: TGTGCCAGCAGCCCCGGAGAAGGCCGGGTCGGTGAGCAGTTCTTC. It encodes CASSPGEGRVGEQFF. The chain carries TRBV7-9 and TRBJ2-1, with D unresolved. Trimming removed 5 bases from V and 9 bases from J, with 20 bases in between. CDR1 is SEHNR, CDR2 FQNEAQ, per germline (reference sequence). The CDR3 length is 15 residues.

This clonotype was picked up a small number of times. The rearrangement joins TRBV5-6 to TRBJ2-7; TRBD1 is a possible D gene (5 bases). This CDR3 is 14 amino acids long. CDR1 SGHDT and CDR2 YYEEEE come from the germline V gene. V was pared by 1 base and J by 4 bases, with 12 bases between. Here the CDR3 DNA reads TGTGCCAGCAGCTTGCAGGGAACGGATTACGAGCAGTACTTC. Its translation is CASSLQGTDYEQYF.

The table lists this clonotype with a few counts. The chain carries TRBV7-2 and TRBJ2-3; the match to TRBD1 covers 9 bases. The CDR3 has 17 residues. Germline V lookup: CDR1 SGHTA, CDR2 FQGNSA. V lost 2 bases to trimming and J lost 2 bases; unmatched junction nucleotides: 8. The CDR3 DNA is TGTGCCAGCAGCTTACGTAGACAGGGGGTTTCCACAGATACGCAGTATTTT. This codes for CASSLRRQGVSTDTQYF.

This clonotype has just a few counts. The genes are TRBV4-1 and TRBJ1-5; D call uncertain. Trimming took off 1 base at V and 6 bases at J, with 10 bases between the two ends. Germline CDR1 and CDR2: MGHRA and YSYEKL. The CDR3 is 14 amino acids. The CDR3 reads CASSQGTAVQPQHF. The CDR3 DNA sequence: TGCGCCAGCAGCCAAGGGACCGCCGTTCAGCCCCAGCATTTT.

The rearrangement joins TRBV4-1 to TRBJ1-1, with a tentative D call TRBD1 (5 bases). In germline, CDR1 is MGHRA, CDR2 YSYEKL. V shed 0 bases and J shed 6 bases, with 11 bases lying between them. This CDR3 has 14 amino acids. CDR3 sequence reads: CASSQDPKGAEAFF. CDR3 DNA: TGCGCCAGCAGCCAAGATCCTAAAGGGGCTGAAGCTTTCTTT.

In this sample, this clonotype turned up a few times. The rearrangement uses TRBV5-1 and TRBJ2-3; D could derive from TRBD1 or TRBD2 (5 bases each). The CDR3 contains 14 residues. V lost 2 bases and J lost 3, with 10 bases in between. The germline CDR1 and CDR2 sequences are SGHRS and YFSETQ. The CDR3 spells CASSFGTETDTQYF. CDR3 sequence (DNA): TGCGCCAGCAGCTTCGGGACGGAGACAGATACGCAGTATTTT.

This clonotype was seen ten or more times. This chain connects TRBV7-3 to TRBJ1-1; the D gene is possibly TRBD1 (5 bases). Germline CDR1 reads SGHTA; CDR2 reads FQGTGA. The CDR3 sequence is 12 residues long. V lost 5 bases to trimming and J lost 5 bases, with 9 bases between them. The CDR3 region has the DNA TGTGCCAGCAGCCTACAGGAAACTGAAGCTTTCTTT. It is translated as CASSLQETEAFF.

This sequence joins TRBV4-1 and TRBJ1-1; D is possibly TRBD1 (6 bases). V was clipped by 1 base and J by 1 base, with 10 bases between them. There are 15 residues in the CDR3. Germline V gene lookup returns CDR1 MGHRA and CDR2 YSYEKL. The CDR3 DNA reads as TGCGCCAGCAGCCAAGTGCGAGGGGGGAACACTGAAGCTTTCTTT. Residues: CASSQVRGGNTEAFF.

In this sample, this clonotype turned up a few times. CDR3 protein: CASSLHRGPDNSPLHF. CDR3 bases: TGTGCCAGCAGCCTCCACAGGGGGCCGGATAATTCACCCCTCCACTTT. This chain connects TRBV12-3 or TRBV12-4 to TRBJ1-6; 9 bases are a match to TRBD1. The CDR3 runs to 16 residues. V trimming: 6 bases; J trimming: 5 bases; junction bases outside the gene matches: 8.

Comments on this clonotype: A much bigger clone sits one base away, suggesting this may be a read error. The CDR3: CSGFGNTEAFF. The CDR3 DNA reads TGCAGTGGATTTGGAAACACTGAAGCTTTCTTT. The chain is built from TRBV20-1 and TRBJ1-1; D unclear. Per the germline V gene, CDR1 is DFQATT and CDR2 is SNEGSKA (reference sequence). The CDR3 has 11 amino acids. Trimming took 7 bases from V and 2 from J, leaving 8 bases between them.

This clonotype was found many times. V and J are TRBV20-1 and TRBJ2-5; 8 bases line up with TRBD1. The CDR3 sequence is 15 residues long. V was pared by 6 bases and J by 0 bases, with 9 bases of the junction left unmatched. Germline CDR1 and CDR2: DFQATT and SNEGSKA (reference sequence). CDR3 nucleotides: TGCAGTGCAACGGACAGGGCGAAGTACCAAGAGACCCAGTACTTC. Protein product: CSATDRAKYQETQYF.

This clonotype was seen a few times. The J gene is TRBJ2-3, the V gene TRBV12-3 or TRBV12-4, with D perhaps being TRBD1 or TRBD2 (5 bases each). Trimming removed 6 bases from V and 2 bases from J, with 18 bases in between. The CDR3 consists of 16 residues. The CDR3 DNA reads TGTGCCAGCAGGGGCCCCGACCGGGACGACACAGATACGCAGTATTTT. Translation gives CASRGPDRDDTDTQYF.

In its sample, this clonotype was seen a few times. This chain connects TRBV7-9 to TRBJ2-7, with a possible D match to TRBD1 (5 bases). This CDR3 spans 15 amino acids. Trimming took 2 bases from V and 4 from J, leaving 15 bases between them. Per germline, CDR1 SEHNR and CDR2 FQNEAQ (reference sequence). The CDR3 nucleotides read TGTGCCAGCAGCTTAAGCCCCGGCAGGGCGTACGAGCAGTACTTC. Its translation is CASSLSPGRAYEQYF.

This clonotype was found a few times. The chain carries TRBV7-2 and TRBJ2-3, with 8 bases aligning to TRBD2. V dropped 3 bases and J dropped 2; count of bases not matched to a gene: 7. The CDR3 contains 16 residues. Germline lookup yields CDR1 SGHTA and CDR2 FQGNSA. The CDR3 region has the DNA TGTGCCAGCAGCTTGCTACTAGCGGTTCCCACAGATACGCAGTATTTT. Amino acids: CASSLLLAVPTDTQYF.

The chain joins TRBV28 to TRBJ2-3; 9 positions match TRBD2. Looked up from germline, CDR1 is MDHEN and CDR2 is SYDVKM. This CDR3 is built from 14 residues. The CDR3 here is CSSALAGHTDTQYF. The CDR3 bases are TGTAGCAGCGCTCTAGCGGGGCACACAGATACGCAGTATTTT.

The V and J genes are TRBV12-3 or TRBV12-4 and TRBJ1-1, with no clear D. CDR3 size: 13 residues. The V gene lost 3 bases and the J gene lost 5 bases, with 10 bases spanning the gap. The CDR3 loop is CASSLVGKTEAFF. In nucleotides, the CDR3 is TGTGCCAGCAGTTTGGTCGGAAAGACTGAAGCTTTCTTT.

This clonotype was detected many times. The chain couples TRBV29-1 to TRBJ2-2, with 13 bases fitting TRBD2. Per germline, CDR1 SQVTM and CDR2 ANQGSEA. This CDR3 region has 13 residues. J gave up 7 bases and V 4 bases, and 0 bases lay outside the gene matches. CDR3 DNA: TGCAGCGTTGGGACTAGCGGGGGCGGGGAGCTGTTTTTT. Translation: CSVGTSGGGELFF.

This clonotype occurred many times. The CDR3 nucleotides are TGTGCCAGCATGGACAGGGCAGAGTCCTACGAGCAGTACTTC. Protein: CASMDRAESYEQYF. The genes are TRBV6-5 and TRBJ2-7; 8 nucleotides agree with TRBD1. This CDR3 is 14 amino acids long. In germline, CDR1 is MNHEY, CDR2 SVGAGI. With 7 bases clipped from V and 1 base from J, the junction kept 6 bases outside the gene matches.

This clonotype was detected many times. J is TRBJ2-2 and V is TRBV20-1; no clear D. V gave up 0 bases and J gave up 7 bases, with 9 bases separating them. CDR3 length equals 13 residues. CDR1 is DFQATT and CDR2 is SNEGSKA in the germline V gene (reference sequence). CDR3 in DNA: TGCAGTGCTAGAGAGAATACGGGCGGGGAGCTGTTTTTT. As protein: CSARENTGGELFF.